The sequence of this T cell receptor beta chain was determined in a study of shared clonotypes between healthy human individuals. Generated by immunoSEQ multiplex PCR, the TCRdb table keeps only in-frame clones and is missing some. This table has roughly 2,500,000 clones, approximately 94% appearing once. The CDR3 length is 14 residues. V was cut by 1 base and J by 2 bases, with 8 bases left in between. From germline, CDR1 is SGHTA and CDR2 FQGTGA. Input material: naive CD4+ T cells from PBMCs. Subset here: CD45RA+ positively selected. This TCR came from a man younger than 35 in good health. Some clones in this sample may be carry-over from other donors' samples. The chain links TRBV7-3 to TRBJ2-5; no reliable D call. As DNA, the CDR3 is TGTGCCAGCAGCTTAATCGTACGGCAAGAGACCCAGTACTTC. Translated: CASSLIVRQETQYF.